This T cell receptor (beta chain) comes out of a study of lymphopenia after photon versus proton radiotherapy. CDR1 is SNHLY and CDR2 is FYNNEI in the germline V gene. The V gene lost 7 bases and the J gene lost 5 bases, with 17 bases spanning the gap. This CDR3 region has 14 residues. Clones were sequenced by immunoSEQ multiplex PCR, and TCRdb holds only the in-frame ones, with some missing. This table has about 45,000 clones, 65% to 90% appearing once. This clone is a singleton in its sample. Its target is not known. Notes on the study in general: Only patients who died were analyzed for survival; proton advantage is unproven. Oligoclonal CD8+ Temra expansion after nadir drove photon patients' diversity drop. Larger post-nadir TCR diversity loss correlated inversely with survival in deceased patients. Photon-treated patients lost naive T cells and TCR diversity; proton-treated stayed stable.

The clonotype comes from a man in his forties with gastric cancer. The chain links TRBV2 to TRBJ1-1; D call uncertain. Sequences were derived from peripheral blood, sampled from a patient treated with photon-based radiotherapy. The CDR3 DNA follows: TGTGCCAGCACATTGTTCGAAGGGAATACTGAAGCTTTCTTT. Translated, it gives CASTLFEGNTEAFF.